Detailed here is one T cell receptor (beta chain). The data are from a study of T-cell memory formation after mild COVID-19. On the study more broadly: Across donors, TCR clusters were largely donor specific.

Trimming shortened V by 2 bases and J by 3 bases, and 11 bases separated the two germline ends. Germline values: CDR1 WNHNN, CDR2 SYGVQD (reference sequence). The CDR3 sequence is 14 residues long. From the 5' RACE reads, TCRdb called clonotypes with MiXCR, one entry per CDR3 protein. The sample holds about 350,000 distinct CDR3 sequences, around 20% seen once. The chain is built from TRBV10-1 and TRBJ2-7; weak D call: TRBD1 (6 bases). Sequencing was done on a sample of PBMCs or a T cell subset sorted from them (not recorded which). This clonotype was obtained from a man between 18 and 35 years old who had mild COVID-19 (a few samples of this study predate the infection). Cell type and time point are not known. The CDR3 reads CASSEGTGSYEQYF. CDR3 DNA: TGCGCCAGCAGTGAGGGTACAGGGAGCTACGAGCAGTACTTC.